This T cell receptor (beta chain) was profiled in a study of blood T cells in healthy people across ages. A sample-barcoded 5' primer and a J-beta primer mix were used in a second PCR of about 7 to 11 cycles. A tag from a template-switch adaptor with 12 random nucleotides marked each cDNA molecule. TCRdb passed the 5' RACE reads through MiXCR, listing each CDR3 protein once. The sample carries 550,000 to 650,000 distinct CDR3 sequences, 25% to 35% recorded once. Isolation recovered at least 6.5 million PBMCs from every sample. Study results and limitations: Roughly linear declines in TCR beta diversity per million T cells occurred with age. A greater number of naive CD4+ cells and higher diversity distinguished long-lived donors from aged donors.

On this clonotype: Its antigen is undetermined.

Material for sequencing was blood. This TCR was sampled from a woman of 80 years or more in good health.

The CDR3 nucleotides are TGTGCCAGCAGCGCTATACTAGCCGTTAAGCAGTTCTTC. Protein: CASSAILAVKQFF. J is TRBJ2-1 and V is TRBV7-2, with a weak D call TRBD2 (6 bases). This CDR3 region has 13 residues. Germline V gives CDR1 SGHTA, CDR2 FQGNSA. V shed 5 bases and J shed 11 bases, with 16 bases lying between them.